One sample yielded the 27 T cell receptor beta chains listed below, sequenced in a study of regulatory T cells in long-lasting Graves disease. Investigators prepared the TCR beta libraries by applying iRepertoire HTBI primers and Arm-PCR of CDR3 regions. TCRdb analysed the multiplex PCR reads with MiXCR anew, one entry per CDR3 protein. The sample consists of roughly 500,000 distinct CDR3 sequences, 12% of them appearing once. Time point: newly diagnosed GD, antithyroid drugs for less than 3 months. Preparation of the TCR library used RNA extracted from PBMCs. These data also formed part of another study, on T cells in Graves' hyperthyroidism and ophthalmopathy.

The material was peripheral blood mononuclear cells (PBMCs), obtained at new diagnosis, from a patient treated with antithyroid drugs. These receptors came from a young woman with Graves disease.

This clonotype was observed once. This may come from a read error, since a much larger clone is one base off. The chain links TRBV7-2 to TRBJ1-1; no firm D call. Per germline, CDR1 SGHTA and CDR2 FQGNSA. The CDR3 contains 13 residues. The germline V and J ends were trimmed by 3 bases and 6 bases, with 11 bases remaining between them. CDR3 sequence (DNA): TGTGCCAGCAGCTTTCATGCCGGGTCTGAAGCTTTCTTT. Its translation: CASSFHAGSEAFF. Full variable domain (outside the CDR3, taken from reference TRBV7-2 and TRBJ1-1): GAGVSQSPSNKVTEKGKDVELRCDPISGHTALYWYRQSLGQGLEFLIYFQGNSAPDKSGLPSDRFSAERTGGSVSTLTIQRTQQEDSAVYLCASSFHAGSEAFFGQGTRLTVV.

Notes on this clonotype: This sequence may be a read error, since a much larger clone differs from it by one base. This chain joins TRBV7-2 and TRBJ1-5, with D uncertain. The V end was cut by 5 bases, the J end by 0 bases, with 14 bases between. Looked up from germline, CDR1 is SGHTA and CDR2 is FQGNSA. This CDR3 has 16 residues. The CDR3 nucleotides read TGTGCCAGCAGCCCATGGGTGGACGCTAGCAATCAGCCCCAGCATTTT. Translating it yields CASSPWVDASNQPQHF.

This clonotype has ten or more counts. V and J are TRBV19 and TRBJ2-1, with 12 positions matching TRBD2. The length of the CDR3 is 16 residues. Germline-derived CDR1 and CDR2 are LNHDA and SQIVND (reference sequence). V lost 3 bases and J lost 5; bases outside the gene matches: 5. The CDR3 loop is CASSMTSGSFDNEQFF. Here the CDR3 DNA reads TGTGCCAGTAGTATGACTAGCGGGAGTTTTGACAATGAGCAGTTCTTC.

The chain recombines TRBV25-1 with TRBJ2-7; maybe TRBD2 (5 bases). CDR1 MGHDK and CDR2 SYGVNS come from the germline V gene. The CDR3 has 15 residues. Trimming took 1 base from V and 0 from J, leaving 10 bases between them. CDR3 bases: TGTGCCAGCAGTGAATCTACCGGAGGCTCCTACGAGCAGTACTTC. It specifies CASSESTGGSYEQYF.

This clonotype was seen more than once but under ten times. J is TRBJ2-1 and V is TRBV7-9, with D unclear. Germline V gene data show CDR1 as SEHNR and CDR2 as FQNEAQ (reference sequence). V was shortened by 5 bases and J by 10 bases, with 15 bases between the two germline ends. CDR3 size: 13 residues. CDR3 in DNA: TGTGCCAGCAGCCCCCCCGGGCCTCGGGAGCAGTTCTTC. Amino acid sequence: CASSPPGPREQFF.

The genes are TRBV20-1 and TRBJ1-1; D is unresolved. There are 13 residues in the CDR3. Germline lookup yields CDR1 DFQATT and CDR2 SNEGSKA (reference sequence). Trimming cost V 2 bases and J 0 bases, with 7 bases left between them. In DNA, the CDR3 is TGCAGTGCTAGAATCCAGATGAACACTGAAGCTTTCTTT. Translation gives CSARIQMNTEAFF.

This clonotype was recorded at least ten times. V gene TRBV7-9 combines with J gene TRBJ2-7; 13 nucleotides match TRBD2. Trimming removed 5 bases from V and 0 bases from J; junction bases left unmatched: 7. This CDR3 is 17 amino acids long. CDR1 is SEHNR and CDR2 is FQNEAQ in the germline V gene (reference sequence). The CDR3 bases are TGTGCCAGCAGCCCTCAGGGACTAGCGGGGAACTCCTACGAGCAGTACTTC. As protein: CASSPQGLAGNSYEQYF.

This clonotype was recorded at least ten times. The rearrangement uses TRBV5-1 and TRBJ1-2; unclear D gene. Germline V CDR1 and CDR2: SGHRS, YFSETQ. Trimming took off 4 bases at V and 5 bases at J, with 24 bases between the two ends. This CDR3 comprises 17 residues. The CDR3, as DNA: TGCGCCAGCAGCCTCAACTGGGCCACCGGAAGGGAGTATGGCTACACCTTC. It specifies CASSLNWATGREYGYTF. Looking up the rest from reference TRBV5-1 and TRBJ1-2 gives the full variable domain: KAGVTQTPRYLIKTRGQQVTLSCSPISGHRSVSWYQQTPGQGLQFLFEYFSETQRNKGNFPGRFSGRQFSNSRSEMNVSTLELGDSALYLCASSLNWATGREYGYTFGSGTRLTVV.

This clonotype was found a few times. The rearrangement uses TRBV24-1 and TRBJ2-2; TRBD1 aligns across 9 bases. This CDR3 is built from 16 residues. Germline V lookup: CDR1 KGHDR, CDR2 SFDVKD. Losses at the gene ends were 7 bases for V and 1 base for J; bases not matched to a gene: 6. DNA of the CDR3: TGTGCCACCAGGGGACAGGGAGAAGTGAACACCGGGGAGCTGTTTTTT. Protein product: CATRGQGEVNTGELFF.

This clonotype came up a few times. The CDR3 DNA reads TGTGCCAGCTCACCACCGGGGGTATCGGCAGATACGCAGTATTTT. Amino acid sequence: CASSPPGVSADTQYF. J is TRBJ2-3 and V is TRBV18; D possibly matches TRBD1 or TRBD2 (5 bases each). Germline CDR1 is KGHSH and CDR2 is LQKENI. The CDR3 loop spans 15 amino acids. Trimming removed 0 bases at V and 4 bases at J, with 11 bases between.

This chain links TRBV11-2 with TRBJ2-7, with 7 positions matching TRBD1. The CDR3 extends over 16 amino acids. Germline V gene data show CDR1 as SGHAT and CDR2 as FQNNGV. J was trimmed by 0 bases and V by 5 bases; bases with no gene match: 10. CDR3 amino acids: CASSQGAWTGSYEQYF. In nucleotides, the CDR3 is TGTGCCAGCAGCCAAGGGGCCTGGACAGGCTCCTACGAGCAGTACTTC.

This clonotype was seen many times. The CDR3 DNA reads as TGTGCCAGCACCACAGGGGTCGCCTACAATGAGCAGTTCTTC. Translation: CASTTGVAYNEQFF. The chain combines TRBV28 with TRBJ2-1; 7 bases align to TRBD1. Germline assignment: CDR1 MDHEN and CDR2 SYDVKM. The CDR3 totals 14 residues. V gave up 7 bases and J gave up 2 bases; unmatched junction bases: 5.

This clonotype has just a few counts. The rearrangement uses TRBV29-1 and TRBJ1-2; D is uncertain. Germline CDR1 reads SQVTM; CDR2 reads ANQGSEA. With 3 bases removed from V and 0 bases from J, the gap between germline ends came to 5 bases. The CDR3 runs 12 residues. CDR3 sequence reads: CSVDATNYGYTF. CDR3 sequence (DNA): TGCAGCGTTGACGCAACTAACTATGGCTACACCTTC.

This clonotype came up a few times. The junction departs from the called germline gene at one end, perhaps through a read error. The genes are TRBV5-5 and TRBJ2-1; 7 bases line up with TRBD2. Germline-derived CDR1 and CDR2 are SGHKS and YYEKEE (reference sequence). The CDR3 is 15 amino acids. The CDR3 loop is CASSAVSPGERGDIF. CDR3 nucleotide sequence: TGTGCCAGCAGCGCGGTATCCCCGGGGGAGCGGGGCGATATTTTC.

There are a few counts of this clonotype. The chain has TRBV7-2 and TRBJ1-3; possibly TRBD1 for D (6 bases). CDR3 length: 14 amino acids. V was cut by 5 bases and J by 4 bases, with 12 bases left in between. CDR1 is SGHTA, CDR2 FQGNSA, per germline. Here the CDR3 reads CASSHAGVGNTIYF. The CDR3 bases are TGTGCCAGCAGCCACGCAGGGGTGGGAAACACCATATATTTT.

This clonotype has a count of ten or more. In nucleotides, the CDR3 is TGTGCCAGCAGCTTAAGAGGGTGGGATACGCAGTATTTT. Amino acids: CASSLRGWDTQYF. The genes are TRBV7-2 and TRBJ2-3, with D tentatively TRBD2 (5 bases). V was pared by 2 bases and J by 6 bases, with 9 bases between. The CDR3 extends over 13 amino acids. CDR1 and CDR2 (germline): SGHTA, FQGNSA.

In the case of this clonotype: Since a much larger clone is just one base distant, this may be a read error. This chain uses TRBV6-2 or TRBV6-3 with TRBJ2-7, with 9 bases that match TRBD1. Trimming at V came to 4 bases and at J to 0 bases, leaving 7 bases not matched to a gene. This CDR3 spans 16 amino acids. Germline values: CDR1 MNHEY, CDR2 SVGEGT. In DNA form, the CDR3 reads TGTGCCAGCAGTTTCGGACAGGGGTCTAACTCCTACGAGCAGTACTTC. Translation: CASSFGQGSNSYEQYF.

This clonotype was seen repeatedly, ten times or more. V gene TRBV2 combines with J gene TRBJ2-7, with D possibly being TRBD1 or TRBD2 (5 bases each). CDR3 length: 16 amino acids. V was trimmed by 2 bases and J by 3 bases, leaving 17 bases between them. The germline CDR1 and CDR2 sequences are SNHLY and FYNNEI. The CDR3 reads CASSESGTPAYYEQYF. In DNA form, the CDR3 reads TGTGCCAGCAGTGAATCGGGGACCCCCGCTTACTACGAGCAGTACTTC.

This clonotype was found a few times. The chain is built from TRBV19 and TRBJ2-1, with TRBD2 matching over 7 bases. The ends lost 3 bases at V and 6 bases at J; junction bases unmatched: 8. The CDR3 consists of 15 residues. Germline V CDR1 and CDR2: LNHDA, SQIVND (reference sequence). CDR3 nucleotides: TGTGCCAGTAGTATGGGCGGGAGTACTCTCAATGAGCAGTTCTTC. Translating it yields CASSMGGSTLNEQFF.

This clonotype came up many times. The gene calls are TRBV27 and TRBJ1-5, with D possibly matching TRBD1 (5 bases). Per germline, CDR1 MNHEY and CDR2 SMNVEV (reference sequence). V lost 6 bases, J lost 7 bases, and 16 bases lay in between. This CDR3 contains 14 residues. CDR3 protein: CASRTAPLGQPQHF. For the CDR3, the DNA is TGTGCCAGCAGGACAGCCCCGTTAGGCCAGCCCCAGCATTTT.

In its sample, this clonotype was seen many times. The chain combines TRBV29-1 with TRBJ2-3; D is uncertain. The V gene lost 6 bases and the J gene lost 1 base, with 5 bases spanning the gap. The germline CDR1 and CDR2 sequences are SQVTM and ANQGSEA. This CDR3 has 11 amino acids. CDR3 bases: TGCAGCGTAGGAGGCACAGATACGCAGTATTTT. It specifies CSVGGTDTQYF.

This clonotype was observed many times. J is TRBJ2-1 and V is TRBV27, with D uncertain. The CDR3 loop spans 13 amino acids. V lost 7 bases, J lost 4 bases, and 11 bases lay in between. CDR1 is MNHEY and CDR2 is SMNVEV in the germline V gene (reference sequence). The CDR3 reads CASKRTAYNEQFF. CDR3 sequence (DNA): TGTGCCAGCAAGAGAACTGCTTACAATGAGCAGTTCTTC.

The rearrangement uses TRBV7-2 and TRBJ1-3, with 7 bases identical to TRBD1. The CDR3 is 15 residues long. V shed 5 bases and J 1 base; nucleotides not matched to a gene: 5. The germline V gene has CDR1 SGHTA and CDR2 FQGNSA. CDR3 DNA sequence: TGTGCCAGCAGCGCCGACAGGGCGTCTGGAAACACCATATATTTT. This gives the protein CASSADRASGNTIYF.

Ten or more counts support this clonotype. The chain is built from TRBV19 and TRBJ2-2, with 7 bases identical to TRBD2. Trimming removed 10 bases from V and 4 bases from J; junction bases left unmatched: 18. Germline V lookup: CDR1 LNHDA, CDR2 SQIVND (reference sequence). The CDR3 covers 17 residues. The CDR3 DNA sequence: TGTGCCACCAGGGACTACGCTGGCCTCGGGGGCACCGGGGAGCTGTTTTTT. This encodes CATRDYAGLGGTGELFF. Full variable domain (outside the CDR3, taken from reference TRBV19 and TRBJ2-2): DGGITQSPKYLFRKEGQNVTLSCEQNLNHDAMYWYRQDPGQGLRLIYYSQIVNDFQKGDIAEGYSVSREKKESFPLTVTSAQKNPTAFYLCATRDYAGLGGTGELFFGEGSRLTVL.

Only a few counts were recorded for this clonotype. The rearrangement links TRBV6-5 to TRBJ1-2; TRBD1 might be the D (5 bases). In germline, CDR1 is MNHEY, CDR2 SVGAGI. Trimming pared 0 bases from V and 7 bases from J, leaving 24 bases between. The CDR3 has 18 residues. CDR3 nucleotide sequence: TGTGCCAGCAGTTACTCCAACAGGCCAACTAGGACCCAGGGTGGCTACACCTTC. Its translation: CASSYSNRPTRTQGGYTF.

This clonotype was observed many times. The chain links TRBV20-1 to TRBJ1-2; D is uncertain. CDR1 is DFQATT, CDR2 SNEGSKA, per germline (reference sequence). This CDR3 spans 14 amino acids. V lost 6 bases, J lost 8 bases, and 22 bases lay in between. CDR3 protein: CSAAELDGISGYTF. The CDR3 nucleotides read TGCAGTGCCGCCGAGTTGGACGGGATAAGCGGCTACACCTTC.

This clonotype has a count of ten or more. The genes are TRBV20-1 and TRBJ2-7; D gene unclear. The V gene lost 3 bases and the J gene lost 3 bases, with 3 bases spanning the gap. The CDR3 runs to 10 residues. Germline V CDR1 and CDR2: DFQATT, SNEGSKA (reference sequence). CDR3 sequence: CSASVYEQYF. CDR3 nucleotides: TGCAGTGCTAGTGTCTACGAGCAGTACTTC.